This entry lists 17 T cell receptor beta chains sequenced from one sample in a study of T cell repertoires in cytomegalovirus infection. In TCRdb, the reads were re-called with MiXCR into one record per CDR3 protein. The table lists about 530,000 distinct CDR3 sequences, approximately 26% of them singletons. Sequencing input: PBMCs. All receptors derive from a human donor in good health (CMV status not recorded). Some clones in this sample may be carry-over from other donors' samples.

This rearrangement joins TRBV20-1 to TRBJ2-3, with D maybe TRBD2 (6 bases). Germline assignment: CDR1 DFQATT and CDR2 SNEGSKA (reference sequence). CDR3 length: 15 residues. Trimming pared 3 bases from V and 5 bases from J, leaving 18 bases between. CDR3 nucleotide sequence: TGCAGTGCTAGTGGGCTAGCGTGGAGCGGAGATACGCAGTATTTT. Translating gives CSASGLAWSGDTQYF.

V and J are TRBV9 and TRBJ2-2; D remains ambiguous. The CDR3 extends over 13 amino acids. Trimming pared 6 bases from V and 5 bases from J, leaving 11 bases between. CDR1 is SGDLS, CDR2 YYNGEE, per germline. For the CDR3, the DNA is TGTGCCAGCACCTACAGAGAAACCGGGGAGCTGTTTTTT. The encoded protein is CASTYRETGELFF.

V usage is TRBV6-2 or TRBV6-3 and J usage is TRBJ2-2, with TRBD2 identical over 11 bases. This CDR3 is built from 15 residues. The V segment lost 6 bases and the J segment 6 bases; nucleotides outside the gene matches: 6. Germline V gene data show CDR1 as MNHEY and CDR2 as SVGEGT. The CDR3 protein is CASRLLAGVAGELFF. The CDR3 nucleotides are TGTGCCAGCAGGCTACTAGCGGGAGTGGCCGGGGAGCTGTTTTTT.

This chain uses TRBV11-2 with TRBJ2-1, with 9 bases lining up with TRBD2. This CDR3 is 16 amino acids long. Germline CDR1 is SGHAT and CDR2 is FQNNGV. J was trimmed by 0 bases and V by 7 bases; bases with no gene match: 7. The CDR3: CASIPMTSGSYNEQFF. The CDR3 bases are TGTGCCAGCATCCCGATGACTAGCGGCTCCTACAATGAGCAGTTCTTC.

This chain connects TRBV7-6 to TRBJ2-1, with D maybe TRBD2 (7 bases). V was cut by 6 bases and J by 4 bases, with 22 bases left in between. From germline, CDR1 is SGHVS and CDR2 FNYEAQ. This CDR3 comprises 17 residues. As DNA, the CDR3 is TGTGCCAGCAGGGGGGGGCGGGAGCAGGATCGGTACAATGAGCAGTTCTTC. This translates into CASRGGREQDRYNEQFF. Full variable domain (missing parts from reference TRBV7-6 and TRBJ2-1): GAGVSQSPRYKVTKRGQDVALRCDPISGHVSLYWYRQALGQGPEFLTYFNYEAQQDKSGLPNDRFSAERPEGSISTLTIQRTEQRDSAMYRCASRGGREQDRYNEQFFGPGTRLTVL.

This clonotype was detected a few times. A read error is possible here, since a much larger clone lies one base away. The chain combines TRBV7-2 with TRBJ2-1, with D possibly matching TRBD2 (5 bases). The CDR3 is 15 residues long. V was cut by 3 bases and J by 0 bases, with 9 bases left in between. Germline values: CDR1 SGHTA, CDR2 FQGNSA. The CDR3 sequence is CASSLDWRSYNEQFF. For the CDR3, the DNA is TGTGCCAGCAGCTTGGACTGGCGCTCCTACAATGAGCAGTTCTTC.

This clonotype was found many times. The chain recombines TRBV24-1 with TRBJ2-3; maybe TRBD2 (6 bases). From germline, CDR1 is KGHDR and CDR2 SFDVKD. V gave up 3 bases and J gave up 5 bases, with 14 bases separating them. This CDR3 contains 15 residues. CDR3 sequence: CATSDGTLGGDTQYF. Written as DNA, the CDR3 is TGTGCCACCAGTGATGGGACCCTCGGGGGAGATACGCAGTATTTT.

The rearrangement links TRBV7-4 to TRBJ2-7; TRBD1 matches 9 bases. Germline assignment: CDR1 SGHVT and CDR2 SQSDAQ. J lost 2 bases, V lost 6 bases, and 17 bases had no gene match. The CDR3 consists of 18 residues. CDR3 DNA sequence: TGTGCCAGCAGGCCCTCGCTCGAAACAGGGGGCGAGACCTACGAGCAGTACTTC. Translation gives CASRPSLETGGETYEQYF. Full variable domain (missing parts from reference TRBV7-4 and TRBJ2-7): GAGVSQSPRYKVAKRGRDVALRCDSISGHVTLYWYRQTLGQGSEVLTYSQSDAQRDKSGRPSGRFSAERPERSVSTLKIQRTEQGDSAVYLCASRPSLETGGETYEQYFGPGTRLTVT.

This clonotype has more than one count but fewer than ten. This chain uses TRBV9 with TRBJ2-7, with TRBD1 matching 7 bases. V lost 3 bases and J lost 2; bases outside the gene matches: 11. From germline, CDR1 is SGDLS and CDR2 YYNGEE. The CDR3 loop spans 16 amino acids. The CDR3 region is CASSDGPRDRAYEQYF. The CDR3 DNA is TGTGCCAGCAGCGATGGGCCTAGGGACAGAGCCTACGAGCAGTACTTC.

The rearrangement joins TRBV6-2 or TRBV6-3 to TRBJ2-7; D possibly corresponds to TRBD1 (6 bases). V was clipped by 5 bases and J by 7 bases, with 18 bases between them. The germline gives CDR1 MNHEY, CDR2 SVGEGT. The CDR3 contains 14 residues. The CDR3 DNA reads TGTGCCAGCAGTGCATTGGCAGGGGTAGGAGAGCAGTACTTC. Its protein product is CASSALAGVGEQYF.

The chain joins TRBV7-2 to TRBJ1-4, with TRBD1 identical over 7 bases. The germline V gene encodes CDR1 SGHTA and CDR2 FQGNSA. The ends lost 5 bases at V and 7 bases at J; junction bases unmatched: 7. The CDR3 is 14 residues long. CDR3 DNA: TGTGCCAGCAGCCCTAGACAGGGTTTTGAAAAACTGTTTTTT. It translates to CASSPRQGFEKLFF.

This chain links TRBV20-1 with TRBJ1-1; D might be TRBD1 (5 bases). V was shortened by 6 bases and J by 0 bases, with 14 bases between the two germline ends. Germline V gene lookup returns CDR1 DFQATT and CDR2 SNEGSKA (reference sequence). This CDR3 is built from 14 residues. The CDR3 coding sequence is TGCAGTGCCATGCAGGGTGCCATGAACACTGAAGCTTTCTTT. This codes for CSAMQGAMNTEAFF.

This clonotype was seen more than once but under ten times. The chain carries TRBV7-8 and TRBJ1-5, with 8 bases fitting TRBD1. CDR3 length: 16 residues. CDR1 and CDR2 (germline): SGHVS, FQNEAQ. The V gene end was trimmed by 5 bases and the J gene end by 9 bases; junction bases not matched to a gene: 15. CDR3 in amino acids: CASSQPGGALSGPQHF. The CDR3 nucleotides are TGTGCCAGCAGCCAACCAGGGGGCGCTTTATCGGGGCCCCAGCATTTT. The full variable domain, in which reference TRBV7-8 and TRBJ1-5 provide the parts outside the CDR3, is GAGVSQSPRYKVAKRGQDVALRCDPISGHVSLFWYQQALGQGPEFLTYFQNEAQLDKSGLPSDRFFAERPEGSVSTLKIQRTQQEDSAVYLCASSQPGGALSGPQHFGDGTRLSIL.

The J gene is TRBJ2-7, the V gene TRBV6-5; the match to TRBD1 covers 12 bases. Germline-derived CDR1 and CDR2 are MNHEY and SVGAGI. Germline trimming cut 6 bases from V and 5 bases from J; bases unmatched to any gene: 8. There are 15 residues in the CDR3. The CDR3 coding sequence is TGTGCCAGCAGGCCACCGGGACAGGGGGCGAACGAGCAGTACGTC. Its translation is CASRPPGQGANEQYV.

This clonotype was seen only a few times. The chain carries TRBV18 and TRBJ2-3, with D hard to call. Trimming removed 3 bases from V and 4 bases from J, with 8 bases in between. Germline lookup yields CDR1 KGHSH and CDR2 LQKENI. The CDR3 totals 13 residues. CDR3 nucleotides: TGTGCCAGCTCACCTCCGGATGCAGATACGCAGTATTTT. Residues: CASSPPDADTQYF.

This clonotype was seen ten or more times. The chain links TRBV7-2 to TRBJ2-3; D not resolved. Trimming stripped 3 bases from V and 4 bases from J, with 14 bases between. Germline V gives CDR1 SGHTA, CDR2 FQGNSA. The CDR3 contains 15 residues. CDR3 sequence (DNA): TGTGCCAGCAGCTTGGGTTGGCGGAGCTCAGATACGCAGTATTTT. This encodes CASSLGWRSSDTQYF.

This clonotype was detected ten times or more. The chain employs TRBV7-9 and TRBJ1-1; 7 nucleotides align to TRBD1. J gave up 7 bases and V 4 bases, and 12 bases lay outside the gene matches. Germline CDR1 is SEHNR and CDR2 is FQNEAQ (reference sequence). The CDR3 spans 15 residues. The CDR3 loop reads CASSSGRDRFHEAFF. CDR3 nucleotide sequence: TGTGCCAGCAGCTCCGGAAGGGACAGATTCCATGAAGCTTTCTTT.